A selection of T cell receptor beta chains follows, all from one sample in a study of cytomegalovirus exposure and HLA in healthy donors. The method was immunoSEQ multiplex PCR; TCRdb's version includes in-frame clones alone and lacks a portion of them. Altogether 75,000 to 100,000 clones are present, 70% to 80% being singletons, with the ten largest covering over 15%. Sequenced: PBMCs. The source of these receptors is a woman aged 55-75 years in good health and CMV-seropositive. The CDR3 runs from the conserved cysteine through the conserved F or W. Each record gives: V gene, D gene, J gene, clone size, CDR3 length, CDR3 protein, CDR3 DNA. The D gene is left open where the match is weak. Expanded clones are given a class, and other clones once, few, many or no size at all.

v_call: TRBV6-5
d_call: NA
j_call: TRBJ2-1
clone_size: NA
cdr3_length: 13
cdr3_aa: CASSYSREDEQFF
cdr3_nt: TGTGCCAGCAGTTACTCGAGAGAGGATGAGCAGTTCTTC

v_call: TRBV5-1
d_call: TRBD1
j_call: TRBJ1-5
clone_size: NA
cdr3_length: 13
cdr3_aa: CASSVQGEEPQHF
cdr3_nt: TGCGCCAGCAGCGTACAGGGGGAGGAGCCCCAGCATTTT

v_call: TRBV5-4
d_call: TRBD2
j_call: TRBJ2-7
clone_size: NA
cdr3_length: 15
cdr3_aa: CASSLEASGSGEQYF
cdr3_nt: TGTGCCAGCAGCTTGGAGGCTAGCGGGAGCGGGGAGCAGTACTTC

v_call: TRBV29-1
d_call: TRBD2
j_call: TRBJ2-7
clone_size: few
cdr3_length: 13
cdr3_aa: CSAILKAGGEQYF
cdr3_nt: TGCAGCGCTATACTCAAAGCGGGGGGCGAGCAGTACTTC

v_call: TRBV7-9
d_call: TRBD1
j_call: TRBJ2-7
clone_size: NA
cdr3_length: 15
cdr3_aa: CASSRDGTGLYEQYF
cdr3_nt: TGTGCCAGCAGTCGCGACGGGACAGGGCTCTACGAGCAGTACTTC

v_call: TRBV10-1
d_call: TRBD1
j_call: TRBJ2-6
clone_size: NA
cdr3_length: 14
cdr3_aa: CASSTGAGANVLTF
cdr3_nt: TGCGCCAGCAGCACAGGGGCTGGGGCCAACGTCCTGACTTTC

v_call: TRBV7-2
d_call: TRBD2
j_call: TRBJ2-7
clone_size: NA
cdr3_length: 16
cdr3_aa: CASSKAPGTIAAEQYF
cdr3_nt: TGTGCCAGCAGCAAGGCCCCCGGGACTATCGCTGCCGAGCAGTACTTC

v_call: TRBV7-9
d_call: TRBD2
j_call: TRBJ2-3
clone_size: NA
cdr3_length: 14
cdr3_aa: CASSSRDYTDTQYF
cdr3_nt: TGTGCCAGCAGCTCCCGGGACTACACAGATACGCAGTATTTT

v_call: TRBV6-1
d_call: TRBD2
j_call: TRBJ2-7
clone_size: NA
cdr3_length: 14
cdr3_aa: CASSDGLALREQYF
cdr3_nt: TGTGCCAGCAGTGATGGACTAGCCCTCCGCGAGCAGTACTTC

v_call: TRBV18
d_call: NA
j_call: TRBJ2-5
clone_size: NA
cdr3_length: 14
cdr3_aa: CASSDGQIQETQYF
cdr3_nt: TGTGCCAGCTCAGACGGACAAATCCAAGAGACCCAGTACTTC

v_call: TRBV2
d_call: TRBD1
j_call: TRBJ1-2
clone_size: once
cdr3_length: 14
cdr3_aa: CASSQGGGGYGYTF
cdr3_nt: TGTGCCAGCAGCCAGGGGGGAGGAGGCTATGGCTACACCTTC

v_call: TRBV23-1
d_call: NA
j_call: TRBJ2-7
clone_size: NA
cdr3_length: 14
cdr3_aa: CASSQSVQRDEQYF
cdr3_nt: TGCGCCAGCAGTCAATCGGTACAGAGGGACGAGCAGTACTTC

v_call: TRBV6-5
d_call: NA
j_call: TRBJ2-7
clone_size: NA
cdr3_length: 13
cdr3_aa: CASSWQGSYEQYF
cdr3_nt: TGTGCCAGCAGTTGGCAGGGCTCCTACGAGCAGTACTTC

v_call: TRBV11-2
d_call: TRBD2
j_call: TRBJ2-1
clone_size: NA
cdr3_length: 13
cdr3_aa: CATEAGGPYEQFF
cdr3_nt: TGTGCCACGGAGGCGGGAGGGCCCTATGAGCAGTTCTTC

v_call: TRBV18
d_call: NA
j_call: TRBJ2-7
clone_size: NA
cdr3_length: 14
cdr3_aa: CASSPIGSSYEQYF
cdr3_nt: TGTGCCAGCTCACCGATTGGGAGCTCCTACGAGCAGTACTTC

v_call: TRBV4-2
d_call: TRBD2
j_call: TRBJ2-1
clone_size: NA
cdr3_length: 16
cdr3_aa: CASSQGLAGGYNEQFF
cdr3_nt: TGTGCCAGCAGCCAAGGGCTAGCGGGGGGGTACAATGAGCAGTTCTTC

v_call: TRBV7-8
d_call: TRBD1
j_call: TRBJ1-5
clone_size: NA
cdr3_length: 13
cdr3_aa: CASSSGQFKPQHF
cdr3_nt: TGTGCCAGCAGCTCGGGACAGTTCAAGCCCCAGCATTTT

v_call: TRBV7-9
d_call: NA
j_call: TRBJ2-7
clone_size: NA
cdr3_length: 14
cdr3_aa: CASSPPMEPYEQYF
cdr3_nt: TGCGCCAGCAGCCCACCGATGGAGCCCTACGAGCAGTACTTC

v_call: TRBV5-6
d_call: TRBD1
j_call: TRBJ1-2
clone_size: NA
cdr3_length: 15
cdr3_aa: CASSYGTGANYGYTF
cdr3_nt: TGTGCCAGCAGCTACGGGACAGGGGCGAACTATGGCTACACCTTC

v_call: TRBV4-2
d_call: NA
j_call: TRBJ1-6
clone_size: NA
cdr3_length: 15
cdr3_aa: CASSQDGTGNSPLHF
cdr3_nt: TGTGCCAGCAGCCAAGATGGAACAGGGAATTCACCCCTCCACTTT

v_call: TRBV15
d_call: TRBD1
j_call: TRBJ2-1
clone_size: NA
cdr3_length: 14
cdr3_aa: CATSTRTGWNEQFF
cdr3_nt: TGTGCCACCAGCACTCGGACAGGGTGGAATGAGCAGTTCTTC

v_call: TRBV21-1
d_call: NA
j_call: TRBJ2-1
clone_size: NA
cdr3_length: 11
cdr3_aa: CASPVYNEQFF
cdr3_nt: TGTGCCAGCCCGGTTTACAATGAGCAGTTCTTC

v_call: TRBV9
d_call: TRBD2
j_call: TRBJ2-1
clone_size: NA
cdr3_length: 17
cdr3_aa: CASSVHSTSRPDNEQFF
cdr3_nt: TGTGCCAGCAGTGTCCACTCGACTAGCCGCCCGGACAATGAGCAGTTCTTC

v_call: TRBV14
d_call: TRBD1
j_call: TRBJ2-3
clone_size: NA
cdr3_length: 15
cdr3_aa: CASSSGGTITDTQYF
cdr3_nt: TGTGCCAGCAGCTCAGGGGGCACTATCACAGATACGCAGTATTTT

v_call: TRBV7-2
d_call: TRBD1
j_call: TRBJ1-3
clone_size: few
cdr3_length: 15
cdr3_aa: CASSPGGSPGNTIYF
cdr3_nt: TGTGCCAGCAGCCCAGGGGGGAGTCCTGGAAACACCATATATTTT

v_call: TRBV10-3
d_call: TRBD1
j_call: TRBJ1-4
clone_size: few
cdr3_length: 16
cdr3_aa: CAISESKDRAGEKLFF
cdr3_nt: TGTGCCATCAGTGAGTCGAAGGACAGGGCGGGGGAAAAACTGTTTTTT

v_call: TRBV5-1
d_call: TRBD2
j_call: TRBJ2-3
clone_size: NA
cdr3_length: 15
cdr3_aa: CASSTGTTHTDTQYF
cdr3_nt: TGCGCCAGCAGCACCGGGACTACACACACAGATACGCAGTATTTT

v_call: TRBV18
d_call: NA
j_call: TRBJ1-1
clone_size: few
cdr3_length: 14
cdr3_aa: CASSPNVQNTEAFF
cdr3_nt: TGTGCCAGCTCACCAAACGTACAGAACACTGAAGCTTTCTTT

v_call: TRBV10-3
d_call: TRBD2
j_call: TRBJ2-1
clone_size: NA
cdr3_length: 14
cdr3_aa: CAINQAGTGGEQFF
cdr3_nt: TGTGCCATCAATCAAGCGGGGACGGGGGGTGAGCAGTTCTTC

v_call: TRBV21-1
d_call: NA
j_call: TRBJ1-1
clone_size: NA
cdr3_length: 15
cdr3_aa: CASMSQGGMNTEAFF
cdr3_nt: TGTGCCAGCATGAGCCAAGGGGGCATGAACACTGAAGCTTTCTTT

v_call: TRBV4-1
d_call: NA
j_call: TRBJ2-1
clone_size: NA
cdr3_length: 13
cdr3_aa: CASSRPPGNEQFF
cdr3_nt: TGCGCCAGCAGCCGCCCCCCCGGCAATGAGCAGTTCTTC

v_call: TRBV19
d_call: NA
j_call: TRBJ2-1
clone_size: NA
cdr3_length: 15
cdr3_aa: CASSMRRDPYNEQFF
cdr3_nt: TGTGCCAGTAGTATGCGGCGGGACCCCTACAATGAGCAGTTCTTC

v_call: TRBV9
d_call: TRBD2
j_call: TRBJ2-7
clone_size: NA
cdr3_length: 16
cdr3_aa: CASSVGGTSGSYEQYF
cdr3_nt: TGTGCCAGCAGCGTAGGAGGGACTAGCGGATCCTACGAGCAGTACTTC

v_call: TRBV30
d_call: NA
j_call: TRBJ1-2
clone_size: NA
cdr3_length: 13
cdr3_aa: CAWSVTEFYGYTF
cdr3_nt: TGTGCCTGGAGCGTGACTGAATTCTATGGCTACACCTTC

v_call: TRBV6-1
d_call: NA
j_call: TRBJ2-7
clone_size: NA
cdr3_length: 14
cdr3_aa: CASSEVETGYEQYF
cdr3_nt: TGTGCCAGCAGTGAAGTGGAGACAGGCTACGAGCAGTACTTC

v_call: TRBV13
d_call: NA
j_call: TRBJ2-3
clone_size: NA
cdr3_length: 15
cdr3_aa: CASSLGQGLTDTQYF
cdr3_nt: TGTGCCAGCAGCTTAGGACAGGGATTAACAGATACGCAGTATTTT

v_call: TRBV7-2
d_call: NA
j_call: TRBJ2-7
clone_size: NA
cdr3_length: 14
cdr3_aa: CASSLLNGPYEQYF
cdr3_nt: TGTGCCAGCAGCCTGTTGAATGGCCCCTACGAGCAGTACTTC

v_call: TRBV2
d_call: TRBD1
j_call: TRBJ2-1
clone_size: NA
cdr3_length: 14
cdr3_aa: CASRADRVNNEQFF
cdr3_nt: TGTGCCAGCAGAGCCGACAGGGTTAACAATGAGCAGTTCTTC

v_call: TRBV5-1
d_call: TRBD1
j_call: TRBJ1-6
clone_size: NA
cdr3_length: 15
cdr3_aa: CASSVGQGANSPLHF
cdr3_nt: TGCGCCAGCAGCGTAGGACAGGGGGCTAATTCACCCCTCCACTTT

v_call: TRBV6-5
d_call: TRBD1
j_call: TRBJ1-5
clone_size: NA
cdr3_length: 14
cdr3_aa: CASSITGVYQPQHF
cdr3_nt: TGTGCCAGCAGCATCACAGGGGTCTATCAGCCCCAGCATTTT

v_call: TRBV7-9
d_call: NA
j_call: TRBJ2-1
clone_size: once
cdr3_length: 14
cdr3_aa: CASSFQTGNNEQFF
cdr3_nt: TGTGCCAGCAGCTTCCAGACGGGAAACAATGAGCAGTTCTTC

v_call: TRBV7-9
d_call: NA
j_call: TRBJ2-7
clone_size: NA
cdr3_length: 13
cdr3_aa: CASSVNRAGEQYF
cdr3_nt: TGTGCCAGCAGCGTCAACAGGGCGGGCGAGCAGTACTTC

v_call: TRBV19
d_call: TRBD2
j_call: TRBJ2-2
clone_size: once
cdr3_length: 14
cdr3_aa: CASSISGRTGELFF
cdr3_nt: TGTGCCAGTAGTATCAGCGGGAGGACCGGGGAGCTGTTTTTT

v_call: TRBV6-5
d_call: TRBD1
j_call: TRBJ1-2
clone_size: few
cdr3_length: 12
cdr3_aa: CASSYDRDGYTF
cdr3_nt: TGTGCCAGCAGTTACGACAGGGACGGCTACACCTTC

v_call: TRBV23-1
d_call: TRBD2
j_call: TRBJ2-3
clone_size: few
cdr3_length: 19
cdr3_aa: CASSQSVPSGSARTDTQYF
cdr3_nt: TGCGCCAGCAGTCAATCTGTCCCTAGCGGGAGCGCCCGCACAGATACGCAGTATTTT

v_call: TRBV11-2
d_call: TRBD2
j_call: TRBJ2-7
clone_size: NA
cdr3_length: 17
cdr3_aa: CASSTGTSGELPYEQYF
cdr3_nt: TGTGCCAGCAGCACCGGGACTAGCGGGGAGCTCCCCTACGAGCAGTACTTC

v_call: TRBV11-3
d_call: NA
j_call: TRBJ1-1
clone_size: NA
cdr3_length: 12
cdr3_aa: CASSSRGGEAFF
cdr3_nt: TGTGCCAGCAGCTCCCGGGGAGGGGAAGCTTTCTTT

v_call: TRBV6-5
d_call: NA
j_call: TRBJ2-7
clone_size: NA
cdr3_length: 13
cdr3_aa: CASSVGRAGEQYF
cdr3_nt: TGTGCCAGCAGTGTTGGCAGGGCTGGCGAGCAGTACTTC